The sample holds a few counts of the clone carrying this T cell receptor (beta chain). Its antigen is unknown. The CDR3 spans 14 residues. Looked up from germline, CDR1 is SGHRS and CDR2 is YFSETQ. V was shortened by 4 bases and J by 2 bases, with 12 bases between the two germline ends. The data belong to a study of post-analysis software for immune sequencing data. Study context: Disease courses included relapsing-remitting, secondary progressive and progressive-relapsing multiple sclerosis. Study-wide results and limits: Higher frequency in patients than in controls was seen for five TRBV segments, with TRBV5-6, TRBV5-1 and TRBV20-1 among them.

Unique molecular identifiers were built into the TCR beta cDNA libraries. From the PCR reads, TCRdb called clonotypes with MiXCR, one entry per CDR3 protein. The sample comprises about 820,000 distinct CDR3 sequences, around 50% of which are singletons, and 4.6% rests with the top ten. The sequencing sample was made of blood. The chain carries TRBV5-1 and TRBJ1-2, with D maybe TRBD1 (6 bases). This TCR derives from a girl aged 5-17 years with multiple sclerosis. The CDR3 protein is CASSPGEGNYGYTF. CDR3 DNA: TGCGCCAGCAGCCCAGGGGAAGGAAACTATGGCTACACCTTC.